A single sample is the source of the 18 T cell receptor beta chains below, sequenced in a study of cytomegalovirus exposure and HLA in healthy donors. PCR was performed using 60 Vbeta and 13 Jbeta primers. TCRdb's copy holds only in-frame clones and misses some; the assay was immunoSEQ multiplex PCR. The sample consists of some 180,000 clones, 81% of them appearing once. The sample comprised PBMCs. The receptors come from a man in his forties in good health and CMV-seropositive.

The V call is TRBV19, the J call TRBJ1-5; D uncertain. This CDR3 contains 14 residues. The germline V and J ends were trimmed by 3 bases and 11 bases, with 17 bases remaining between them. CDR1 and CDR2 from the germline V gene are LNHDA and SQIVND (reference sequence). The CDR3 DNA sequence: TGTGCCAGTAGTATCTCCCACGACTCCTTGTCCCAGCATTTT. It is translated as CASSISHDSLSQHF.

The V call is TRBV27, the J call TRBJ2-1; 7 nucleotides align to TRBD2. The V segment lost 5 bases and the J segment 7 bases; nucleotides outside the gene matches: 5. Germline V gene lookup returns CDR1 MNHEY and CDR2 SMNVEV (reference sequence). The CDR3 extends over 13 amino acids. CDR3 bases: TGTGCCAGCAGTAGCGGGAACCTAAATGAGCAGTTCTTC. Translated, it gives CASSSGNLNEQFF.

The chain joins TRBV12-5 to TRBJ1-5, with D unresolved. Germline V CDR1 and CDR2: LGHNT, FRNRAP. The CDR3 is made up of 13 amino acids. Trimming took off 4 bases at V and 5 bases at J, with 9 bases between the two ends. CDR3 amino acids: CASGSGPHQPQHF. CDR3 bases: TGTGCTAGTGGTTCCGGTCCCCATCAGCCCCAGCATTTT.

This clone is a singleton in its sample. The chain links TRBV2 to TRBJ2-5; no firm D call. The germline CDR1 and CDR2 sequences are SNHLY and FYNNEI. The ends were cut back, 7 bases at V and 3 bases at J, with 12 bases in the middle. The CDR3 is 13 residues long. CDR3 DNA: TGTGCCAGCATACCAGAAGTTGAAGAGACCCAGTACTTC. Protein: CASIPEVEETQYF.

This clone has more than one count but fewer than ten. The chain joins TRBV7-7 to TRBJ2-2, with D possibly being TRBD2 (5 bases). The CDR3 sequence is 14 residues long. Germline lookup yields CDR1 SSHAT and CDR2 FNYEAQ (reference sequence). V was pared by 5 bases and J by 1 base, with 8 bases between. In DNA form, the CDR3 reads TGTGCCAGCAGCCTAAGCGGGAACACCGGGGAGCTGTTTTTT. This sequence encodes CASSLSGNTGELFF.

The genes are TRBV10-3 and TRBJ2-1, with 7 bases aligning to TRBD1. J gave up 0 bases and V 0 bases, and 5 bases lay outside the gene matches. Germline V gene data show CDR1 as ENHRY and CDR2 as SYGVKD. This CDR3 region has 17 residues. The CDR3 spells CAISESTGSPSYNEQFF. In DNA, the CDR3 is TGTGCCATCAGTGAGTCGACAGGGAGCCCCTCCTACAATGAGCAGTTCTTC.

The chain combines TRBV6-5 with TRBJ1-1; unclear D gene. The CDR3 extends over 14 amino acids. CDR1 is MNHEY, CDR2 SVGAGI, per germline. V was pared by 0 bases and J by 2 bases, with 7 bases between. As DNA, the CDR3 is TGTGCCAGCAGTTACTCAGCACCCAACACTGAAGCTTTCTTT. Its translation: CASSYSAPNTEAFF.

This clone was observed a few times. CDR3 region: CASSLNEENTIYF. DNA for the CDR3: TGTGCCAGCAGCTTAAATGAGGAAAACACCATATATTTT. The chain combines TRBV7-9 with TRBJ1-3; D is unresolved. V was cut by 2 bases and J by 6 bases, with 8 bases left in between. The CDR3 totals 13 residues. The germline V gene encodes CDR1 SEHNR and CDR2 FQNEAQ (reference sequence).

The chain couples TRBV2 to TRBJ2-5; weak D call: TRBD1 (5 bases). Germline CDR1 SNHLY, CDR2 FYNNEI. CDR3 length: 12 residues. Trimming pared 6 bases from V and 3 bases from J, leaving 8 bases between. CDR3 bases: TGTGCCAGCAGGGGGCCGAAAGAGACCCAGTACTTC. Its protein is CASRGPKETQYF.

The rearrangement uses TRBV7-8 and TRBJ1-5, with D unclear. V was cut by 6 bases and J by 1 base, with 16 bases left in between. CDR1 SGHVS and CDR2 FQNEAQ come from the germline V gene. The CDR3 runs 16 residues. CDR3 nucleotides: TGTGCCAGCAGTCCCAGAGGCGGGTTAAGCAATCAGCCCCAGCATTTT. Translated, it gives CASSPRGGLSNQPQHF.

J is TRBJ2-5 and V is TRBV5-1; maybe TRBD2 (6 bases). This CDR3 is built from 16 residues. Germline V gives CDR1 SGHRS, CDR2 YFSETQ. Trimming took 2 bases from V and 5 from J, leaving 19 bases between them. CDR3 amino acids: CASSFGPTGEVETQYF. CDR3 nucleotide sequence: TGCGCCAGCAGCTTTGGGCCGACGGGAGAGGTGGAGACCCAGTACTTC.

For the CDR3, the DNA is TGTGCCAGCAGCCCCCCGGGCGGACAAAGTTATTTT. The encoded protein is CASSPPGGQSYF. The chain recombines TRBV7-2 with TRBJ1-3, with a tentative D call TRBD1 (5 bases). The germline CDR1 and CDR2 sequences are SGHTA and FQGNSA. V shed 5 bases and J shed 16 bases, with 18 bases lying between them. CDR3 size: 12 residues.

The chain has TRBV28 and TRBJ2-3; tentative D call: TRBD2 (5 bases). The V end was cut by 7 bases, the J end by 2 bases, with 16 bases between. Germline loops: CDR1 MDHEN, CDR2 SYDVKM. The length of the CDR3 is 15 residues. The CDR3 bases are TGTGCCAGCACCACCACTAGAATCCACACAGATACGCAGTATTTT. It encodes CASTTTRIHTDTQYF.

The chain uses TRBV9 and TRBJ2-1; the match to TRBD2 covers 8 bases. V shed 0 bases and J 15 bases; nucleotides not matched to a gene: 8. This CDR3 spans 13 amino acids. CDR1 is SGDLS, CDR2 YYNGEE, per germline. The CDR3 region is CASSVEPAGEGFF. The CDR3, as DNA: TGTGCCAGCAGCGTAGAGCCAGCGGGGGAGGGGTTCTTC.

The CDR3 is CASSSDRRLMNTEAFF. CDR3 DNA sequence: TGTGCCAGCAGCTCGGACAGGCGGTTAATGAACACTGAAGCTTTCTTT. This chain uses TRBV11-2 with TRBJ1-1; 7 bases line up with TRBD1. Germline CDR1 reads SGHAT; CDR2 reads FQNNGV. The CDR3 extends over 16 amino acids. V lost 4 bases to trimming and J lost 0 bases; unmatched junction nucleotides: 8.

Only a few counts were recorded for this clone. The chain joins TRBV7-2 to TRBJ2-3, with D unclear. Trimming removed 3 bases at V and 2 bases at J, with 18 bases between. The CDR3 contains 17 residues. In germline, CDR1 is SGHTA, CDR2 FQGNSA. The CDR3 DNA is TGTGCCAGCAGCTTTCCCGAGACACCTCACCCCACAGATACGCAGTATTTT. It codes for CASSFPETPHPTDTQYF.

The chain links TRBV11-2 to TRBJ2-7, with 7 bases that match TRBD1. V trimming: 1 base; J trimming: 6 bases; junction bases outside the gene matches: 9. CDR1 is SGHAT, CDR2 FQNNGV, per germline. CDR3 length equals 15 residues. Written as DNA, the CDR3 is TGTGCCAGCAGCTTAGCCGCAGACAGGGCAGCCGAGCAGTACTTC. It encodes CASSLAADRAAEQYF.

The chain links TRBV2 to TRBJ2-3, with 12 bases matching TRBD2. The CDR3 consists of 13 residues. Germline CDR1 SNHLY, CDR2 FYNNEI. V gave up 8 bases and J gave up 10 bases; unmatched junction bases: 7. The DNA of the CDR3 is TGTGCCAGCCAACCGGGACTAGCGGGCTCGCAGTATTTT. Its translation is CASQPGLAGSQYF.